This T cell receptor (beta chain) was recovered during a study of T cell clonotyping in hematopoietic cell transplantation. Time point: recipient sample about 28 days before transplant, after cytoreduction. Overall study findings and caveats: Graft donor and pretransplant recipient Inverse Simpson Index values predicted broader posttransplant TCR diversity.

Clones were read by immunoSEQ multiplex PCR, and TCRdb kept only the in-frame ones, dropping some. The sample consists of about 38,000 clones, 95% of them appearing once. V was pared by 4 bases and J by 2 bases, with 21 bases between. CDR3 size: 18 residues. Germline CDR1 is SGHVS and CDR2 is FQNEAQ. Notes on this clone: As yet, its antigen is unknown.

This receptor was identified in a man aged 40-55 years with chronic myeloid leukemia. Some clones in this sample may be carry-over from other donors' samples. The sample in question was peripheral blood mononuclear cells, obtained before stem cell transplant. The chain links TRBV7-8 to TRBJ2-1; D perhaps matches TRBD1 (6 bases). The DNA of the CDR3 is TGTGCCAGCAGCTCTTCCCCCTCCACAGGGTTGACCTACAATGAGCAGTTCTTC. This encodes CASSSSPSTGLTYNEQFF.